This paragraph reports one T cell receptor (beta chain). Splitting of CD4+ cells produced CD45RA+ naive and CD45RA-negative memory subsets. The sample comes from a study of shared clonotypes between healthy human individuals. Each replicate PCR on the sorted subsets used 200 ng DNA (roughly 32,000 T cell genomes). Generated by immunoSEQ multiplex PCR, the TCRdb table keeps only in-frame clones and is missing some. The sample lists some 2.4 million clones, 80% to 95% occurring once. The CDR3 is 15 amino acids. Trimming left V 2 bases short and J 5 bases short, with 12 bases between. Germline V lookup: CDR1 KGHSH, CDR2 LQKENI.

The TCR comes from a man between 18 and 29 years old in good health. Some clones in this sample may be carry-over from other donors' samples. V and J are TRBV18 and TRBJ2-2, with D perhaps matching TRBD2 (5 bases). Sample: naive CD4+ T cells from PBMCs. Stated subset: CD45RA+ positively selected. CDR3 DNA: TGTGCCAGCTCACCAGGGGTTTCGGGGACCGGGGAGCTGTTTTTT. Translating it yields CASSPGVSGTGELFF.